These 19 T cell receptor beta chains share one sample of origin, sequenced in a study of blood T cell repertoires in COVID-19. The method was immunoSEQ multiplex PCR; TCRdb's version includes in-frame clones alone and lacks a portion of them. The sample shows about 92,000 clones, about 90% of them seen only once. Input material: peripheral blood. Source of these receptors: a human donor with active COVID-19. The donor label of this sample is uncertain.

The chain recombines TRBV9 with TRBJ2-2, with D possibly TRBD1 on 5 matching bases. Per the germline V gene, CDR1 is SGDLS and CDR2 is YYNGEE. The CDR3 loop spans 20 amino acids. With 3 bases removed from V and 6 bases from J, the gap between germline ends came to 30 bases. For the CDR3, the DNA is TGTGCCAGCAGCGGGCTAATCGGAAATTTAGGGGCGACCCTGCCCGGGGAGCTGTTTTTT. It codes for CASSGLIGNLGATLPGELFF.

The J gene is TRBJ2-1, the V gene TRBV19, with TRBD1 matching over 10 bases. Trimming cost V 4 bases and J 6 bases; bases outside gene matches: 9. The CDR3 length is 16 residues. Germline CDR1 is LNHDA and CDR2 is SQIVND (reference sequence). CDR3 sequence reads: CASSRPGTGDANEQFF. For the CDR3, the DNA is TGTGCCAGTAGTAGACCCGGGACAGGGGACGCCAATGAGCAGTTCTTC.

This clone was recorded only once. The V gene is TRBV9, the J gene TRBJ2-5, with D maybe TRBD1 (5 bases). The V gene's germline CDR1 is SGDLS and CDR2 YYNGEE. The CDR3 is made up of 14 amino acids. Between the trimmed V and J ends, which lost 4 bases and 4 bases, there was a span of 14 bases. CDR3 DNA: TGTGCCAGCAGCCCCCAAGGGGTTGGAGAGACCCAGTACTTC. Translated, it gives CASSPQGVGETQYF.

This sequence joins TRBV6-5 and TRBJ1-5; D is possibly TRBD1 (5 bases). V lost 5 bases to trimming and J lost 5 bases, with 10 bases between them. Per the germline V gene, CDR1 is MNHEY and CDR2 is SVGAGI. The CDR3 has 13 residues. The CDR3 coding sequence is TGTGCCAGCAGTAGGCAGGGTGATCAGCCCCAGCATTTT. Translating it yields CASSRQGDQPQHF.

The chain joins TRBV5-1 to TRBJ1-2, with unresolved D. Germline CDR1 is SGHRS and CDR2 is YFSETQ. V gave up 4 bases and J gave up 3 bases, with 22 bases separating them. This CDR3 region has 17 residues. The CDR3 coding sequence is TGCGCCAGCAGCCCTCACCGGGAGCCCGAATTTCACTATGGCTACACCTTC. This encodes CASSPHREPEFHYGYTF.

The chain couples TRBV2 to TRBJ1-4, with D perhaps TRBD1 (6 bases). CDR3 size: 16 residues. With 6 bases removed from V and 8 bases from J, the gap between germline ends came to 22 bases. Germline V CDR1 and CDR2: SNHLY, FYNNEI. DNA of the CDR3: TGTGCCAGCAGGGGCTGGGGGACGGACAGACACGAAAAACTGTTTTTT. Protein sequence: CASRGWGTDRHEKLFF.

Only one count was recorded for this clone. V usage is TRBV11-2 and J usage is TRBJ1-1; TRBD1 agrees at 10 bases. Trimming at V came to 6 bases and at J to 6 bases, leaving 7 bases not matched to a gene. This CDR3 is 14 amino acids long. Germline V gene sequence: CDR1 SGHAT, CDR2 FQNNGV. This CDR3 reads CASSWTGGNSEAFF. DNA of the CDR3: TGTGCCAGCAGTTGGACAGGGGGAAACTCTGAAGCTTTCTTT.

J is TRBJ1-2 and V is TRBV5-6; 9 nucleotides match TRBD1. The ends lost 3 bases at V and 4 bases at J; junction bases unmatched: 13. From germline, CDR1 is SGHDT and CDR2 YYEEEE. CDR3 size: 17 residues. The CDR3 reads CASSSPGIRTGVYGYTF. DNA of the CDR3: TGTGCCAGCAGCTCACCTGGAATCAGGACAGGGGTCTATGGCTACACCTTC.

J is TRBJ1-1 and V is TRBV19; perhaps TRBD1 as D (5 bases). Trimming left V 4 bases short and J 2 bases short, with 11 bases between. Germline CDR1 is LNHDA and CDR2 is SQIVND (reference sequence). The CDR3 length is 14 residues. The CDR3 sequence is CASSRGGSNTEAFF. As DNA, the CDR3 is TGTGCCAGTAGTAGGGGCGGGAGTAACACTGAAGCTTTCTTT.

J is TRBJ2-5 and V is TRBV18; TRBD2 matches at 7 bases. V dropped 4 bases and J dropped 3; count of bases not matched to a gene: 11. The length of the CDR3 is 16 residues. Germline V CDR1 and CDR2: KGHSH, LQKENI. Here the CDR3 DNA reads TGTGCCAGCTCACAGCGACTAGCAGGTGGGGAAGAGACCCAGTACTTC. Residues: CASSQRLAGGEETQYF.

The CDR3 spells CASSLTGGAANTGELFF. CDR3 DNA: TGTGCCAGCAGCCTTACGGGAGGGGCCGCGAACACCGGGGAGCTGTTTTTT. The J gene is TRBJ2-2, the V gene TRBV3-1 (or the pseudogene TRBV3-2), with TRBD2 matching 8 bases. Germline V CDR1 and CDR2: LGHDT, YNNKEL (reference sequence). After removal of 4 bases from V and 0 bases from J, the junction contained 7 bases not matched to a gene. The CDR3 is 17 amino acids.

This chain connects TRBV7-2 to TRBJ1-1; a possible D gene is TRBD1 (6 bases). CDR1 is SGHTA, CDR2 FQGNSA, per germline. CDR3 size: 15 residues. Trimming removed 1 base at V and 6 bases at J, with 15 bases between. CDR3 amino acids: CASSLVTGLIAEAFF. Here the CDR3 DNA reads TGTGCCAGCAGCTTAGTAACAGGGTTAATCGCTGAAGCTTTCTTT. The full variable domain, its missing parts supplied by reference TRBV7-2 and TRBJ1-1, is GAGVSQSPSNKVTEKGKDVELRCDPISGHTALYWYRQSLGQGLEFLIYFQGNSAPDKSGLPSDRFSAERTGGSVSTLTIQRTQQEDSAVYLCASSLVTGLIAEAFFGQGTRLTVV.

This sequence joins TRBV5-1 and TRBJ2-3; 9 positions agree with TRBD2. The CDR3 contains 16 residues. V lost 4 bases and J lost 4; bases outside the gene matches: 10. Germline CDR1 is SGHRS and CDR2 is YFSETQ. The CDR3 DNA reads as TGCGCCAGCAGCAATTCCGATAGCGGGGGCGCAGATACGCAGTATTTT. Protein: CASSNSDSGGADTQYF.

The CDR3 coding sequence is TGTGCCAGCAGCTTAGGGTCCCCGGGAAAAGAGACCCAGTACTTC. Translating gives CASSLGSPGKETQYF. The rearrangement joins TRBV11-2 to TRBJ2-5, with a weak D call TRBD2 (5 bases). CDR3 length equals 15 residues. V was cut by 1 base and J by 3 bases, with 12 bases left in between. The germline V gene encodes CDR1 SGHAT and CDR2 FQNNGV. Variable domain in full (rest from reference TRBV11-2 and TRBJ2-5): EAGVAQSPRYKIIEKRQSVAFWCNPISGHATLYWYQQILGQGPKLLIQFQNNGVVDDSQLPKDRFSAERLKGVDSTLKIQPAKLEDSAVYLCASSLGSPGKETQYFGPGTRLLVL.

The chain recombines TRBV5-5 with TRBJ1-4; no reliable D call. Trimming took 0 bases from V and 0 from J, leaving 12 bases between them. The germline CDR1 and CDR2 sequences are SGHKS and YYEKEE (reference sequence). The CDR3 covers 17 residues. CDR3 in DNA: TGTGCCAGCAGCTTGGATCGGTCGGGTGCAACTAATGAAAAACTGTTTTTT. It specifies CASSLDRSGATNEKLFF. The full variable domain, its missing parts supplied by reference TRBV5-5 and TRBJ1-4, is DAGVTQSPTHLIKTRGQQVTLRCSPISGHKSVSWYQQVLGQGPQFIFQYYEKEERGRGNFPDRFSARQFPNYSSELNVNALLLGDSALYLCASSLDRSGATNEKLFFGSGTQLSVL.

The genes are TRBV2 and TRBJ2-5; 7 bases align to TRBD2. Germline V gene data show CDR1 as SNHLY and CDR2 as FYNNEI. V lost 3 bases to trimming and J lost 0 bases; unmatched junction nucleotides: 4. The CDR3 totals 15 residues. Written as DNA, the CDR3 is TGTGCCAGCAGTGAGGGGAGGGTTGACCAAGAGACCCAGTACTTC. As protein: CASSEGRVDQETQYF.

This clone was recorded many times. The chain combines TRBV5-1 with TRBJ2-7; D is possibly TRBD1 (5 bases). Germline V gene sequence: CDR1 SGHRS, CDR2 YFSETQ. This CDR3 has 16 amino acids. The V and J ends lost 0 bases and 0 bases respectively, with 13 bases between them. The CDR3 bases are TGCGCCAGCAGCTTGGCCCAGGGCCTGAGCTCCTACGAGCAGTACTTC. Translation: CASSLAQGLSSYEQYF.

The rearrangement joins TRBV5-6 to TRBJ1-3; possible D gene TRBD1, 6 bases. V was pared by 4 bases and J by 3 bases, with 11 bases between. Germline V gene data show CDR1 as SGHDT and CDR2 as YYEEEE. There are 14 residues in the CDR3. The CDR3 spells CASSPGQIGNTIYF. DNA of the CDR3: TGTGCCAGCAGCCCGGGACAAATTGGAAACACCATATATTTT.

V and J are TRBV5-6 and TRBJ1-4, with D perhaps TRBD1 (6 bases). This CDR3 comprises 16 residues. CDR1 is SGHDT, CDR2 YYEEEE, per germline. V was shortened by 1 base and J by 2 bases, with 12 bases between the two germline ends. CDR3 residues: CASSLLPGATNEKLFF. The CDR3 coding sequence is TGTGCCAGCAGCTTGCTCCCAGGGGCGACTAATGAAAAACTGTTTTTT.